Given below is one TCR beta chain in context. Its antigen remains unidentified. Sorted out of PBMCs were CD4+ T cells and CD8+ T cells. cDNA reverse transcribed from extracted RNA served as the sequencing template. The protocol was immunoSEQ multiplex PCR, while the TCRdb copy is restricted to in-frame clones and leaves out a portion. The sample has more than 100,000 clones; 45% to 60% are singletons. These data belong to a study of CD8+ T cells in alopecia areata. In germline, CDR1 is MNHEY, CDR2 SMNVEV (reference sequence). The CDR3 consists of 14 residues. V gave up 1 base and J gave up 7 bases, with 8 bases separating them. Regarding the study as a whole: Relative to normal scalp, lesional scalp, especially alopecia totalis/universalis, showed higher clonality. Against the mouse data, patients shared TCRs less clearly, possibly for HLA reasons.

Sequencing was carried out using CD4+ T cells sorted from blood. The chain recombines TRBV27 with TRBJ1-6; D is undetermined. The clonotype originates from a human donor in good health. The CDR3 coding sequence is TGTGCCAGCAGTTTATATCCCACGAATTCACCCCTCCACTTT. Protein product: CASSLYPTNSPLHF.